This record looks at one T cell receptor beta chain sequence and its context. Its cognate antigen is unknown. Being one base from a much bigger clone, this may be a read error. Lacking the conserved final phenylalanine or tryptophan, this CDR3 likely reflects a read error. This specimen belongs to a study of regulatory T cells in long-lasting Graves disease. In the study overall: The study enrolled newly diagnosed Graves' patients on antithyroid drugs under 3 months.

This CDR3 is built from 19 residues. V trimming: 2 bases; J trimming: 0 bases; junction bases outside the gene matches: 8. Germline CDR1 is MNHEY and CDR2 is SVGEGT. Construction of TCR beta libraries relied on iRepertoire HTBI primers and on Arm-PCR targeting CDR3 regions. TCRdb re-derived calls from the multiplex PCR reads in MiXCR, one entry per CDR3 protein. The profile shows about 320,000 distinct CDR3 sequences, 15% to 20% of them singletons. Time point in this sample: newly diagnosed GD, antithyroid drugs for less than 3 months. The TCR library was made from RNA extracted from PBMCs. Overall study results and limits: Compared with new cases, persistent Graves' patients showed reduced TCR diversity. Limited sample numbers may have lowered accuracy. Preferential use of TRBV28, TRBJ1-2 and TRBJ2-5 was seen in persistent disease.

The material was peripheral blood mononuclear cells (PBMCs), obtained at new diagnosis, from a patient treated with antithyroid drugs. The genes are TRBV6-2 or TRBV6-3 and TRBJ2-1, with 12 positions matching TRBD2. The TCR was taken from a female donor with Graves disease. The CDR3 region has the DNA TGTGCCAGCAGTTACCTCCCGGGACTAGCGGGCAGCTCCTACAATGAGCAGTTCCTC. As protein: CASSYLPGLAGSSYNEQFL.